These T cell receptor beta chains were read from a single sample in a study of T cell changes during pregnancy in multiple sclerosis. Sequencing used immunoSEQ multiplex PCR; TCRdb keeps in-frame clones, though not all of them. Here the sample spans about 55,000 clones, around 94% being singletons. Sequenced material: CD8+ T cells from peripheral blood mononuclear cells, taken in the third trimester of pregnancy. These receptors were collected from a female donor with multiple sclerosis, enrolled in a pregnancy study. The CDR3 runs from the conserved cysteine through the conserved F or W. A D gene is named only where the DNA matches it firmly. Size is stated for part of the rows, as once, few or many counts, or as a class when the clone is expanded.

v_call: TRBV5-6
clone_size: few
d_call: -
j_call: TRBJ1-1
cdr3_aa: CASSPGVRTEAFF
cdr3_nt: TGTGCCAGCAGCCCTGGTGTGCGCACTGAAGCTTTCTTT

v_call: TRBV4-1
clone_size: -
d_call: TRBD2
j_call: TRBJ2-7
cdr3_aa: CASSQDRTSGYEQYF
cdr3_nt: TGCGCCAGCAGCCAAGATCGTACTAGCGGATACGAGCAGTACTTC

v_call: TRBV7-2
clone_size: -
d_call: -
j_call: TRBJ2-1
cdr3_aa: CASHYAGSNEQFF
cdr3_nt: TGTGCCAGTCACTATGCGGGAAGCAATGAGCAGTTCTTC

v_call: TRBV19
clone_size: medium-sized
d_call: -
j_call: TRBJ2-7
cdr3_aa: CASGIGEQYF
cdr3_nt: TGTGCCAGCGGTATCGGGGAGCAGTACTTC

v_call: TRBV7-9
clone_size: -
d_call: TRBD1
j_call: TRBJ2-2
cdr3_aa: CASSVGTGWGAGELFF
cdr3_nt: TGTGCCAGCAGCGTCGGGACAGGGTGGGGAGCCGGGGAGCTGTTTTTT

v_call: TRBV5-1
clone_size: -
d_call: TRBD2
j_call: TRBJ2-7
cdr3_aa: CASSVGLAGSYEQYF
cdr3_nt: TGCGCCAGCAGTGTGGGACTAGCGGGGTCCTACGAGCAGTACTTC

v_call: TRBV5-1
clone_size: once
d_call: TRBD2
j_call: TRBJ2-1
cdr3_aa: CASSLGLAGEEVLDNEQFF
cdr3_nt: TGCGCCAGCAGCTTGGGGCTAGCGGGAGAAGAGGTTTTGGACAATGAGCAGTTCTTC

v_call: TRBV11-2
clone_size: -
d_call: TRBD2
j_call: TRBJ2-1
cdr3_aa: CASSSLPLAGAGYNEQFF
cdr3_nt: TGTGCCAGCAGCTCTTTACCACTAGCGGGAGCTGGCTACAATGAGCAGTTCTTC

v_call: TRBV4-2
clone_size: -
d_call: -
j_call: TRBJ2-5
cdr3_aa: CASSQERVAQETQYF
cdr3_nt: TGTGCCAGCAGCCAAGAGAGGGTAGCGCAAGAGACCCAGTACTTC

v_call: TRBV4-1
clone_size: -
d_call: -
j_call: TRBJ2-7
cdr3_aa: CASSQAVGGSYEQYF
cdr3_nt: TGCGCCAGCAGCCAAGCGGTAGGGGGCTCCTACGAGCAGTACTTC

v_call: TRBV19
clone_size: -
d_call: -
j_call: TRBJ1-1
cdr3_aa: CASSWGRGNTEAFF
cdr3_nt: TGTGCCAGTAGTTGGGGCAGGGGGAACACTGAAGCTTTCTTT

v_call: TRBV7-7
clone_size: -
d_call: -
j_call: TRBJ2-2
cdr3_aa: CASSQGTLNTGELFF
cdr3_nt: TGTGCCAGCAGCCAGGGGACACTGAACACCGGGGAGCTGTTTTTT

v_call: TRBV4-1
clone_size: once
d_call: -
j_call: TRBJ2-5
cdr3_aa: CASSQGAGETQYF
cdr3_nt: TGCGCCAGCAGCCAAGGGGCGGGGGAGACCCAGTACTTC

v_call: TRBV6-1
clone_size: -
d_call: -
j_call: TRBJ2-1
cdr3_aa: CASSVGRGTNYNEQFF
cdr3_nt: TGTGCCAGCAGTGTTGGGAGGGGGACGAACTACAATGAGCAGTTCTTC

v_call: TRBV7-9
clone_size: -
d_call: TRBD2
j_call: TRBJ2-1
cdr3_aa: CASSLRSGGPAREQFF
cdr3_nt: TGTGCCAGCAGCTTACGATCGGGAGGGCCGGCTCGTGAGCAGTTCTTC

v_call: TRBV9
clone_size: -
d_call: -
j_call: TRBJ2-1
cdr3_aa: CASSNQEDNEQFF
cdr3_nt: TGTGCCAGCAGCAACCAGGAGGACAATGAGCAGTTCTTC

v_call: TRBV28
clone_size: -
d_call: -
j_call: TRBJ1-2
cdr3_aa: CASSLWQGSNYGYTF
cdr3_nt: TGTGCCAGCAGTTTATGGCAGGGTTCTAACTATGGCTACACCTTC

v_call: TRBV28
clone_size: -
d_call: TRBD2
j_call: TRBJ2-7
cdr3_aa: CASSLYSGRAYEQYF
cdr3_nt: TGTGCCAGCAGTTTGTACAGCGGGAGGGCCTACGAGCAGTACTTC

v_call: TRBV9
clone_size: -
d_call: -
j_call: TRBJ1-5
cdr3_aa: CASSVAPRDQPQHF
cdr3_nt: TGTGCCAGCAGCGTAGCGCCCAGGGATCAGCCCCAGCATTTT

v_call: TRBV6-6
clone_size: -
d_call: -
j_call: TRBJ1-2
cdr3_aa: CASSYLGHSYGYTF
cdr3_nt: TGTGCCAGCAGTTACCTCGGACATTCCTATGGCTACACCTTC

v_call: TRBV13
clone_size: many
d_call: TRBD2
j_call: TRBJ2-3
cdr3_aa: CASSSDGLAHTDTQYF
cdr3_nt: TGTGCCAGCAGTTCAGACGGACTAGCGCACACAGATACGCAGTATTTT

v_call: TRBV29-1
clone_size: -
d_call: TRBD2
j_call: TRBJ2-7
cdr3_aa: CSSIAGGPHSYEQYF
cdr3_nt: TGCAGCAGTATAGCGGGAGGTCCCCATTCCTACGAGCAGTACTTC

v_call: TRBV27
clone_size: -
d_call: -
j_call: TRBJ2-1
cdr3_aa: CASSFLGAWGPYNEQFF
cdr3_nt: TGTGCCAGCAGTTTTCTTGGTGCTTGGGGCCCCTACAATGAGCAGTTCTTC

v_call: TRBV11-3
clone_size: once
d_call: TRBD2
j_call: TRBJ2-7
cdr3_aa: CASSLGLAGAYEQYF
cdr3_nt: TGTGCCAGCAGCTTAGGTCTAGCGGGAGCCTACGAGCAGTACTTC

v_call: TRBV7-9
clone_size: -
d_call: TRBD2
j_call: TRBJ2-4
cdr3_aa: CASSLVTSGSYIQYF
cdr3_nt: TGTGCCAGCAGCTTAGTGACTAGCGGGAGCTACATTCAGTACTTC

v_call: TRBV28
clone_size: -
d_call: TRBD2
j_call: TRBJ2-3
cdr3_aa: CASSRQREGIGTDTQYF
cdr3_nt: TGTGCCAGCAGCCGCCAGCGGGAGGGTATCGGCACAGATACGCAGTATTTT

v_call: TRBV6-4
clone_size: once
d_call: TRBD2
j_call: TRBJ2-3
cdr3_aa: CASSEGAGEIDTQYF
cdr3_nt: TGTGCCAGCAGTGAAGGAGCGGGAGAGATAGATACGCAGTATTTT

v_call: TRBV6-5
clone_size: -
d_call: TRBD1
j_call: TRBJ1-4
cdr3_aa: CASRFDRVGEKLFF
cdr3_nt: TGTGCCAGCAGATTTGACAGGGTAGGAGAAAAACTGTTTTTT

v_call: TRBV11-2
clone_size: once
d_call: TRBD1
j_call: TRBJ1-3
cdr3_aa: CASSFSGGTGNTIYF
cdr3_nt: TGTGCCAGCAGCTTCTCAGGGGGGACTGGAAACACCATATATTTT

v_call: TRBV4-3
clone_size: -
d_call: -
j_call: TRBJ2-7
cdr3_aa: CASSQDAGGLYEQYF
cdr3_nt: TGCGCCAGCAGCCAAGATGCAGGAGGACTCTACGAGCAGTACTTC

v_call: TRBV4-3
clone_size: once
d_call: TRBD2
j_call: TRBJ2-5
cdr3_aa: CASSQGAMGGSQYF
cdr3_nt: TGCGCCAGCAGCCAAGGCGCCATGGGAGGGTCCCAGTACTTC

v_call: TRBV28
clone_size: -
d_call: TRBD2
j_call: TRBJ2-7
cdr3_aa: CASSQRDSYEQYF
cdr3_nt: TGTGCCAGCAGTCAGCGGGATAGTTACGAGCAGTACTTC

v_call: TRBV7-2
clone_size: -
d_call: -
j_call: TRBJ1-3
cdr3_aa: CASSLTYSVGGGHTIYF
cdr3_nt: TGTGCCAGCAGCTTAACATACTCCGTGGGCGGGGGGCACACCATATATTTT

v_call: TRBV6-1
clone_size: -
d_call: TRBD2
j_call: TRBJ2-1
cdr3_aa: CASSGTSGSYNEQFF
cdr3_nt: TGTGCCAGCAGTGGGACTAGCGGGAGTTACAATGAGCAGTTCTTC

v_call: TRBV6-6
clone_size: -
d_call: TRBD1
j_call: TRBJ1-1
cdr3_aa: CASSLGGANTEAFF
cdr3_nt: TGTGCCAGCAGCCTAGGGGGCGCGAACACTGAAGCTTTCTTT

v_call: TRBV6-5
clone_size: -
d_call: -
j_call: TRBJ2-7
cdr3_aa: CASSPSSPRDEQYF
cdr3_nt: TGTGCCAGCAGCCCATCCTCGCCGCGGGACGAGCAGTACTTC

v_call: TRBV4-1
clone_size: -
d_call: TRBD2
j_call: TRBJ2-7
cdr3_aa: CASSQGLAHEQYF
cdr3_nt: TGCGCCAGCAGCCAAGGACTAGCCCACGAGCAGTACTTC

v_call: TRBV13
clone_size: -
d_call: -
j_call: TRBJ1-1
cdr3_aa: CASSHGPRRGAEAFF
cdr3_nt: TGTGCCAGCAGCCATGGCCCACGGAGAGGCGCTGAAGCTTTCTTT

v_call: TRBV27
clone_size: -
d_call: TRBD1
j_call: TRBJ2-7
cdr3_aa: CASSQGAYEQYF
cdr3_nt: TGTGCCAGCAGTCAGGGGGCTTACGAGCAGTACTTC

v_call: TRBV7-9
clone_size: -
d_call: TRBD1
j_call: TRBJ1-1
cdr3_aa: CASSLENRDSSAFF
cdr3_nt: TGTGCCAGCAGCTTAGAGAATAGGGACAGTTCAGCTTTCTTT

v_call: TRBV21-1
clone_size: -
d_call: -
j_call: TRBJ1-1
cdr3_aa: CASSKIQRGRGNTEAFF
cdr3_nt: TGTGCCAGCAGCAAGATTCAAAGGGGAAGGGGGAACACTGAAGCTTTCTTT

v_call: TRBV27
clone_size: -
d_call: TRBD1
j_call: TRBJ1-4
cdr3_aa: CASGHTGGNEKLFF
cdr3_nt: TGTGCCAGCGGACACACAGGGGGAAATGAAAAACTGTTTTTT

v_call: TRBV30
clone_size: -
d_call: TRBD2
j_call: TRBJ2-7
cdr3_aa: CAWNLRTSYEQYF
cdr3_nt: TGTGCCTGGAACCTACGGACTAGCTACGAGCAGTACTTC

v_call: TRBV28
clone_size: -
d_call: -
j_call: TRBJ1-1
cdr3_aa: CASGAEMNTEAFF
cdr3_nt: TGTGCCAGCGGGGCAGAGATGAACACTGAAGCTTTCTTT

v_call: TRBV30
clone_size: -
d_call: TRBD2
j_call: TRBJ2-7
cdr3_aa: CAWIGLEGYEQYF
cdr3_nt: TGTGCCTGGATCGGACTAGAAGGCTACGAGCAGTACTTC

v_call: TRBV25-1
clone_size: -
d_call: -
j_call: TRBJ1-1
cdr3_aa: CASERGTEAFF
cdr3_nt: TGTGCCAGCGAAAGGGGCACTGAAGCTTTCTTT

v_call: TRBV5-4
clone_size: -
d_call: -
j_call: TRBJ1-4
cdr3_aa: CASSFYGGVEKLFF
cdr3_nt: TGTGCCAGCAGCTTTTACGGGGGGGTGGAAAAACTGTTTTTT

v_call: TRBV4-3
clone_size: -
d_call: -
j_call: TRBJ2-5
cdr3_aa: CASSNGETQYF
cdr3_nt: TGCGCCAGCAGCAACGGAGAGACCCAGTACTTC

v_call: TRBV7-9
clone_size: -
d_call: -
j_call: TRBJ2-3
cdr3_aa: CASSLGGISDVDTQYF
cdr3_nt: TGTGCCAGCAGCTTAGGGGGCATCTCGGACGTAGATACGCAGTATTTT

v_call: TRBV2
clone_size: -
d_call: -
j_call: TRBJ2-7
cdr3_aa: CASSVEEDRYSYEQYF
cdr3_nt: TGTGCCAGCAGTGTTGAGGAAGACAGATACTCCTACGAGCAGTACTTC

v_call: TRBV9
clone_size: -
d_call: -
j_call: TRBJ1-2
cdr3_aa: CASSVASGQFNYGYTF
cdr3_nt: TGTGCCAGCAGCGTAGCTTCGGGACAATTTAACTATGGCTACACCTTC

v_call: TRBV7-9
clone_size: once
d_call: -
j_call: TRBJ1-2
cdr3_aa: CASSLGPLWHGYTF
cdr3_nt: TGTGCCAGCAGCTTAGGGCCCCTGTGGCATGGCTACACCTTC

v_call: TRBV6-1
clone_size: -
d_call: -
j_call: TRBJ1-5
cdr3_aa: CASSVSRGTSNQPQHF
cdr3_nt: TGTGCCAGCAGTGTCAGCAGGGGTACGAGCAATCAGCCCCAGCATTTT

v_call: TRBV29-1
clone_size: -
d_call: -
j_call: TRBJ1-2
cdr3_aa: CSVDSRQGFYGYTF
cdr3_nt: TGCAGCGTTGACTCTCGGCAGGGATTTTATGGCTACACCTTC

v_call: TRBV4-3
clone_size: -
d_call: -
j_call: TRBJ2-7
cdr3_aa: CASSQEGGAQIATDEQYF
cdr3_nt: TGCGCCAGCAGCCAAGAAGGAGGAGCCCAAATAGCGACGGACGAGCAGTACTTC

v_call: TRBV5-1
clone_size: -
d_call: TRBD2
j_call: TRBJ2-1
cdr3_aa: CASSDGTSGPYNEQFF
cdr3_nt: TGCGCCAGCAGCGACGGGACTAGCGGGCCCTACAATGAGCAGTTCTTC

v_call: TRBV28
clone_size: -
d_call: -
j_call: TRBJ1-5
cdr3_aa: CASSFRLDTNQPQHF
cdr3_nt: TGTGCCAGCAGTTTTCGGTTGGACACTAATCAGCCCCAGCATTTT

v_call: TRBV6-5
clone_size: once
d_call: TRBD2
j_call: TRBJ2-3
cdr3_aa: CASSYTSGSADTQYF
cdr3_nt: TGTGCCAGCAGTTACACTAGCGGGAGTGCAGATACGCAGTATTTT